Sequencing of this T cell receptor (beta chain) was carried out in a study of T-cell reconstitution after alpha-beta-depleted transplantation in children (dated by TCRdb to 2016 to 2017). With respect to the entire study: Using TCR repertoire profiling, the study followed T-cell immune reconstitution in a quantitative way in children after TCRalphabeta/CD19-depleted allogeneic hematopoietic cell transplantation. Overall results and qualifications from the work: The high TCRbeta diversity at day 60 in some patients was ascribed to recipient T cells and intrathymic progenitors that had survived conditioning. The frequencies of hyperexpanded clones fell over the following months, and after one year, T-cell counts and TCRbeta diversity were mostly attributed to newly produced T cells. The apparently early alphabetaT-cell count recovery about two months after transplant was reportedly dependent on only several hundred rapidly expanded clones derived from non-depleted graft cells.

The treatment or condition tag for this specimen amounts to: allogeneic hematopoietic cell transplantation with graft depleted of TCRalphabeta T cells and CD19 B cells. The transplant recipients were children given TCRalphabeta/CD19-depleted allogeneic hematopoietic cell grafts. V ends up 6 bases short and J 4 bases short, with an unmatched junction base count of 9. The CDR1 and CDR2 encoded by the germline V gene (reference sequence) are DFQATT and SNEGSKA. The CDR3 runs 14 residues from the cysteine to the phenylalanine. Left in the record is the CDR3 DNA by itself, 42 bases read in frame from the first base. Libraries were constructed by PCR. Sequencer: Illumina HiSeq 2500. TCR libraries were prepared with molecular barcoding, using unique molecular identifiers to normalize TCRbeta repertoire quantification. In TCRdb, the public reads were trimmed at Q25 with fastp and aligned with MiXCR, with productive beta chains retained. Duplicate CDR3 protein sequences are folded into a single record with the most common DNA and genes. A total of about 470,000 distinct CDR3 sequences appear in this sample, 43% of them only once. The ten largest clonotypes hold 27% of the sample.

This clonotype was observed a few times. Its binding antigen is unknown. No base quality information exists; no much larger clone differs at one position. Here the chain combines TRBV20-1 and TRBJ2-3; TRBD2 fits 8 bases in the junction. This sequence was found in a girl aged 2-15 years with aplastic anemia, due to receive a stem cell transplant. Sequences were derived from PBMCs, sampled before TCRalphabeta/CD19-depleted stem cell transplant. The CDR3 protein: CSAPLAGKADTQYF. At the DNA level, the sequence is TGCAGTGCCCCGCTAGCGGGTAAGGCAGATACGCAGTATTTT.